The sequence of this T cell receptor (beta chain) was determined in a study of T-cell memory formation after mild COVID-19. Only a few counts were recorded for this clonotype. V was shortened by 3 bases and J by 2 bases, with 17 bases between the two germline ends. The CDR3 covers 16 residues. The germline CDR1 and CDR2 sequences are MDHEN and SYDVKM. TCRdb reanalysed the 5' RACE reads using MiXCR and keeps one entry per CDR3 protein. This sample has around 130,000 distinct CDR3 sequences, with 17% found just once. V and J are TRBV28 and TRBJ2-7; no clear D gene. The sequence was obtained from a man aged 18 to 29 who had mild COVID-19 (a few samples of this study predate the infection). Cell type and time point are not known. Sequenced input: PBMCs or a T cell subset sorted from them (not recorded which). The CDR3 is CASSFRLTDLTYEQYV. Written as DNA, the CDR3 is TGTGCCAGCAGTTTCCGGCTGACTGACCTAACCTACGAGCAGTACGTC.